This T cell receptor beta chain was found in a study of T cell responses to AZD1222 COVID-19 vaccine. The table came from immunoSEQ multiplex PCR; TCRdb's copy has only in-frame clones and leaves some out. The table includes over 150,000 clones, roughly 90% detected once. CDR1 KGHSH and CDR2 LQKENI come from the germline V gene. The V end was cut by 3 bases, the J end by 5 bases, with 10 bases between. The CDR3 runs to 13 residues. The clonotype comes from an adult in good health. Sequences were derived from peripheral blood, sampled on day 0 of MenACWY control vaccination. J is TRBJ1-1 and V is TRBV18; D remains ambiguous. CDR3 amino acids: CASSPAVGTEAFF. The CDR3 coding sequence is TGTGCCAGCTCACCGGCCGTAGGTACTGAAGCTTTCTTT. Together with reference TRBV18 and TRBJ1-1, the CDR3 gives the full variable domain: NAGVMQNPRHLVRRRGQEARLRCSPMKGHSHVYWYRQLPEEGLKFMVYLQKENIIDESGMPKERFSAEFPKEGPSILRIQQVVRGDSAAYFCASSPAVGTEAFFGQGTRLTVV.